This TCR beta chain is drawn from a study of cytomegalovirus exposure and HLA in healthy donors. The study, taken as a whole, reports: The number of N-insertions in an Asian-associated ancestry cluster was reportedly below the roughly 620-donor mean in a later analysis. In a later analysis, TCR beta V- and J-gene trimming was associated with a missense DCLRE1C variant. Roughly uniform depth of sequencing across donors was assumed in presence/absence analyses. Researchers had no immune exposure information except CMV serostatus available.

CDR3 size: 18 residues. Per the germline V gene, CDR1 is SEHNR and CDR2 is FQNEAQ (reference sequence). Unmatched junction bases numbered 18, after V lost 11 bases and J lost 0 bases. PCR used 60 Vbeta primers and 13 Jbeta primers. Only in-frame clones appear in the TCRdb table, and some are missing; sequencing was by immunoSEQ multiplex PCR. The table includes 150,000 to 200,000 clones, approximately 85% detected once. Remarks on this clone: What it binds is unknown.

The sequenced sample was PBMCs. This chain connects TRBV7-9 to TRBJ2-7; 11 bases are shared with TRBD1. This clonotype was sampled from a girl aged 10-17 years in good health and CMV-seropositive. The CDR3 nucleotides are TGTGCCGTCCTGGGGACAGGGGGTCGTCGTACTAGCTCCTACGAGCAGTACTTC. This gives the protein CAVLGTGGRRTSSYEQYF. The full variable domain, its missing parts supplied by reference TRBV7-9 and TRBJ2-7, is DTGVSQNPRHKITKRGQNVTFRCDPISEHNRLYWYRQTLGQGPEFLTYFQNEAQLEKSRLLSDRFSAERPKGSFSTLEIQRTEQGDSAMYLCAVLGTGGRRTSSYEQYFGPGTRLTVT.